This T cell receptor (beta chain) was identified in a study of cytomegalovirus exposure and HLA in healthy donors. Overall study results and limits: Later analysis identified 16,951 TCR beta sequences associated with HLA alleles, using a false discovery rate threshold of 0.05. The listing of some 170 TCR beta chains classed them as cytomegalovirus-associated. Later genetic work tied a missense DCLRE1C variant to beta-chain V and J trimming.

The ends lost 4 bases at V and 6 bases at J; junction bases unmatched: 7. Looked up from germline, CDR1 is SEHNR and CDR2 is FQNEAQ (reference sequence). The CDR3 totals 14 residues. Concerning this clone: The antigen remains unidentified.

The study ran its PCR with 60 Vbeta and 13 Jbeta primers. Libraries were prepared by immunoSEQ multiplex PCR; TCRdb keeps only in-frame clonotypes and omits some of them. The sample has 110,000 to 150,000 clones, 70% seen once. Healthy people donating bone marrow made up the donors. Sequenced material: PBMCs. V and J are TRBV7-9 and TRBJ1-2; TRBD1 aligns across 8 bases. The receptor was derived from a woman aged 60-70 years in good health and CMV-seropositive. The CDR3 sequence: CASSSTGQGDGYTF. The CDR3 DNA follows: TGTGCCAGCAGCTCCACCGGACAGGGCGATGGCTACACCTTC.